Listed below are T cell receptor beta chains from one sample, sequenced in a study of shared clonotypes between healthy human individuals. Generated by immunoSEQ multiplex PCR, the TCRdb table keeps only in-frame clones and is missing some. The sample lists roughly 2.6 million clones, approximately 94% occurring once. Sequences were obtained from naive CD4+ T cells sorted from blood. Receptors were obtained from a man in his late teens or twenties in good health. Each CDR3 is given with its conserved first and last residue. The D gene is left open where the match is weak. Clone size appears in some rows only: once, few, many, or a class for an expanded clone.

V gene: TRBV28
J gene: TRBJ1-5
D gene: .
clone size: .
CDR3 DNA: TGTGCCAGCAGTCCCCCGGGACATGCGGTTCAGCCCCAGCATTTT
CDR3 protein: CASSPPGHAVQPQHF

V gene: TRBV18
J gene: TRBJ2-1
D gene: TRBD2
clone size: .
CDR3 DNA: TGTGCCAGCTCACCTCGGACTAGCGGCTGGGGGGGTGAGCAGTTCTTC
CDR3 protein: CASSPRTSGWGGEQFF

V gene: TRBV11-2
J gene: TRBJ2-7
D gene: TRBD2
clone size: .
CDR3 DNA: TGTGCCAGCAGCCACCCGGGGGGCGAGCAGTACTTC
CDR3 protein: CASSHPGGEQYF

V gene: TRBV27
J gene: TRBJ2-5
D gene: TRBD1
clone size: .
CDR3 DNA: TGTGCCAGCAGTTTATCGAGGGGACAGGGAGGGACCCAGTACTTC
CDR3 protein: CASSLSRGQGGTQYF

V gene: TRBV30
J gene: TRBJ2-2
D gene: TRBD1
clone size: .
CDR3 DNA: TGTGCCTGGAGTGTGCCGGGACAGGTCCCCGGGGAGCTGTTTTTT
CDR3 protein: CAWSVPGQVPGELFF

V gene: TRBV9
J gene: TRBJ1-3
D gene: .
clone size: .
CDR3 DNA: TGTGCCAGCAGCGTAAGCTGGGAGGGATCTGGAAACACCATATATTTT
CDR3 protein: CASSVSWEGSGNTIYF

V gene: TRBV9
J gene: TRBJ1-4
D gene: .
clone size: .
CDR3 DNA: TGTGCCAGCAGCGCCGGGACGGTTGCAACTAATGAAAAACTGTTTTTT
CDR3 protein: CASSAGTVATNEKLFF

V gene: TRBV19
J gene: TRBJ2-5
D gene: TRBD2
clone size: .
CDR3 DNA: TGTGCCAGTAGTATAATGGGGGGGCAAGAGACCCAGTACTTC
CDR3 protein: CASSIMGGQETQYF

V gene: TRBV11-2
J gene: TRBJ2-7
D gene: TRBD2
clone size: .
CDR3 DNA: TGTGCCAGCACGGGAGGGGGGTGGCCTTACGAGCAGTACTTC
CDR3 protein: CASTGGGWPYEQYF

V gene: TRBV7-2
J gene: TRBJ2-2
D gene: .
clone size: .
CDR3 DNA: TGTGCCAGCAGCCCCCGATGGCAGCGGGAGCTGTTTTTT
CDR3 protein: CASSPRWQRELFF

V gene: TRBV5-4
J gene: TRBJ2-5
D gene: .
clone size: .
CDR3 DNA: TGTGCCAGCAGCATACCCCTGGGGGAGACCCAGTACTTC
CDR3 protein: CASSIPLGETQYF

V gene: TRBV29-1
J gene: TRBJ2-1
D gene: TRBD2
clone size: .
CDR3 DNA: TGCAGCGTTGAACGGCGGGAGGGCCGGAACGAGCAGTTCTTC
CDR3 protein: CSVERREGRNEQFF

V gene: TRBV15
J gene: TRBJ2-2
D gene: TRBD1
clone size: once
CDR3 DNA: TGTGCCACCAGCAGAGGGGGACAGGGGAACACCGGGGAGCTGTTTTTT
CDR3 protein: CATSRGGQGNTGELFF

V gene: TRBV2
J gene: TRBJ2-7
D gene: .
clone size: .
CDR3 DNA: TGTGCCAGCAGTCACGAGCAGGGGAGCTCCTACGAGCAGTACTTC
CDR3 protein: CASSHEQGSSYEQYF

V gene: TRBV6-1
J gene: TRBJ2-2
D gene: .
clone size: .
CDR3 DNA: TGTGCCAGCAGTGTGGAGGCGAACACCGGGGAGCTGTTTTTT
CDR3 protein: CASSVEANTGELFF

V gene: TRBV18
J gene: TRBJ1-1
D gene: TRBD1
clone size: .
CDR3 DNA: TGTGCCAGCTCACCAGGGACCCAGGGGGGCACTGAAGCTTTCTTT
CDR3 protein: CASSPGTQGGTEAFF

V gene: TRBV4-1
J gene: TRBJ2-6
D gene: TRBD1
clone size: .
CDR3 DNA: TGCGCCAGCACCCCGGGACAGGGGTTCCCTGGGGCCAACGTCCTGACTTTC
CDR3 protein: CASTPGQGFPGANVLTF

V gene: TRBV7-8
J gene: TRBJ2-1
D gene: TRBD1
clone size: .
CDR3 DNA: TGTGCCAGCAGCTTGGACAGGGGCTCCTACAATGAGCAGTTCTTC
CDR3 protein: CASSLDRGSYNEQFF

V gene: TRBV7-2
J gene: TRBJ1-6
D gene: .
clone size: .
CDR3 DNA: TGTGCCAGCAGCTCGGGACTGAGAAATTCACCCCTCCACTTT
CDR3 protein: CASSSGLRNSPLHF

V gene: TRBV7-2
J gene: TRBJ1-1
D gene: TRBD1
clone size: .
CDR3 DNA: TGTGCCAGCAGCTTAGAGGGACAGGCGGTCACTGAAGCTTTCTTT
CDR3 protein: CASSLEGQAVTEAFF

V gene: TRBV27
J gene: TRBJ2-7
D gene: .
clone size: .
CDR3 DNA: TGTGCCAGCAAGGGTGGGCGGGGCCAAGACGAGCAGTACTTC
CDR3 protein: CASKGGRGQDEQYF

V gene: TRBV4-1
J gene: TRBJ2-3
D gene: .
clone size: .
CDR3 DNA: TGCGCCAGCAGCCAAGAATATTCGGGGACCACAGATACGCAGTATTTT
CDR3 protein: CASSQEYSGTTDTQYF

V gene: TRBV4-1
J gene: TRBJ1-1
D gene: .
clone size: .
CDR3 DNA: TGCGCCAGCAGCCAAGTTCTAAGCGGCGGCACTGAAGCTTTCTTT
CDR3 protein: CASSQVLSGGTEAFF

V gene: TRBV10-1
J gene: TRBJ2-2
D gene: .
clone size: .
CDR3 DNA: TGCGCCAGCAGTGAAAGCGGCACCGGGGAGCTGTTTTTT
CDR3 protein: CASSESGTGELFF

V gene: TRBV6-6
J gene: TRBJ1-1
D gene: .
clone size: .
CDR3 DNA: TGTGCCAGCAGTCGACAGGACTACACTGAAGCTTTCTTT
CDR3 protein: CASSRQDYTEAFF

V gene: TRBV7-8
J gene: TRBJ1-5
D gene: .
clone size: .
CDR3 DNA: TGTGCCAGCAGCTCCGGACAGTTCTATCAGCCCCAGCATTTT
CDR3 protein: CASSSGQFYQPQHF

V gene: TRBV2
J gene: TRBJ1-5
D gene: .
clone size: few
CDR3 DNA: TGTGCCAGCAGGGGTGATCAGCCCCAGCATTTT
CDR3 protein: CASRGDQPQHF

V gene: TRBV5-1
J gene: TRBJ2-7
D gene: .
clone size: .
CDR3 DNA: TGCGCCAGCAGCTCACACCAGGGGATAGCGGACGAGCAGTACTTC
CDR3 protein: CASSSHQGIADEQYF

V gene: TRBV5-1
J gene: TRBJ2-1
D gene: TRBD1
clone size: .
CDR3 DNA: TGCGCCAGCAGCCCTGGACAGGGCTACAATGAGCAGTTCTTC
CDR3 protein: CASSPGQGYNEQFF

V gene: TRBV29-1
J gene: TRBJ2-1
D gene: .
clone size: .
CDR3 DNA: TGCAGCGCGCTCTTCGGAAGCTCCTACAATGAGCAGTTCTTC
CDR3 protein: CSALFGSSYNEQFF

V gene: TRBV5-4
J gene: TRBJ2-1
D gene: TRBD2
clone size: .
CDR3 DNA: TGTGCCAGCAACCTCCGGGGGGGTGAGCAGTTCTTC
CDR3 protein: CASNLRGGEQFF

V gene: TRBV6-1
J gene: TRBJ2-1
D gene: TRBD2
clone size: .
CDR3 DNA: TGTGCCAGCAGTGAAGGTCCGCGGGAGTTCTCCTACAATGAGCAGTTCTTC
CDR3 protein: CASSEGPREFSYNEQFF

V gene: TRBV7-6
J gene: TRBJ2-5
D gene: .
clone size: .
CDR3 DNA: TGTGCCAGCAGCTTAGTCCTGGGCCCCCAAGAGACCCAGTACTTC
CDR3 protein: CASSLVLGPQETQYF

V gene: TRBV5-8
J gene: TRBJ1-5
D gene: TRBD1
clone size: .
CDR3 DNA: TGTGCCAGCAGCCCCCCGACAGGGTACAATCAGCCCCAGCATTTT
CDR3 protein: CASSPPTGYNQPQHF

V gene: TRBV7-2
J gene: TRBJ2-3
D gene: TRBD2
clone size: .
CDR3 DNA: TGTGCCAGCAGCTATGGCCCCAGGAGCGGGAGTCCCGATACGCAGTATTTT
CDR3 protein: CASSYGPRSGSPDTQYF

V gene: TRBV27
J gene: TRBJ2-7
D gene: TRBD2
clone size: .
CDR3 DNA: TGTGCCAGCAGTTTCTCTGCGGGAGCTTACACCTACGAGCAGTACTTC
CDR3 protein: CASSFSAGAYTYEQYF

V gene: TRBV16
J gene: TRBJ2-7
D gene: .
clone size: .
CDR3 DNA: TGTGCCAGCAGCCAATCAGGTTTTACCTACGAGCAGTACTTC
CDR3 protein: CASSQSGFTYEQYF

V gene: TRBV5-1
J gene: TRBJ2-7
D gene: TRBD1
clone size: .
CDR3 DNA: TGCGCCAGCAGCCCCCCGGACAGGGTTGGAAACGAGCAGTACTTC
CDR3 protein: CASSPPDRVGNEQYF

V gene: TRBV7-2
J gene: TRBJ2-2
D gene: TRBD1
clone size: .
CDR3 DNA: TGTGCCAGCAGCTTAGAAGGGGGCGGCACCGGGGAGCTGTTTTTT
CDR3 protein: CASSLEGGGTGELFF

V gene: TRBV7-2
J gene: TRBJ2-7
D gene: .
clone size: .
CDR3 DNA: TGTGCCAGCAGCAATCGGTACAGGGATCCCTACGAGCAGTACTTC
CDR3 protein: CASSNRYRDPYEQYF

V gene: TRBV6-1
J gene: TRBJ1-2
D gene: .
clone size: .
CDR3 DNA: TGTGCCAGCAGTCCACAGGGTCACTCTGGCTACACCTTC
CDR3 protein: CASSPQGHSGYTF

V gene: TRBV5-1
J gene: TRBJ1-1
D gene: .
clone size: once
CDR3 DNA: TGCGCCAGCAGCCTATCGACAGGTCGGGACCTAAACACTGAAGCTTTCTTT
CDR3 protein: CASSLSTGRDLNTEAFF

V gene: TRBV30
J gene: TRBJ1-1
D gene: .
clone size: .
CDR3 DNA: TGTGCCTGGACACCTGGGAGGGCGAACACTGAAGCTTTCTTT
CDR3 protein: CAWTPGRANTEAFF

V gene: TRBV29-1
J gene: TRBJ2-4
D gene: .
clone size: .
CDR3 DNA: TGCAGCGTTGTGGGACGTTTAGCCAAAAACATTCAGTACTTC
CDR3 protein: CSVVGRLAKNIQYF

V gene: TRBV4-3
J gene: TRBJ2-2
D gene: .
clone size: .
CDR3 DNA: TGCGCCAGCAGCCAAGTCATTCAGGGTAACGGGGAGCTGTTTTTT
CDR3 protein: CASSQVIQGNGELFF

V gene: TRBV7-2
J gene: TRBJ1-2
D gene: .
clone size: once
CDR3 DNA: TGTGCCAGCAGCTTAGTACGGGCGACAGTGTATAACTATGGCTACACCTTC
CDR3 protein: CASSLVRATVYNYGYTF

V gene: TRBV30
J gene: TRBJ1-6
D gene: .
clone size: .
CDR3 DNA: TGTGCCTGGAGTAACACAGGGAGTTCACCCCTCCACTTT
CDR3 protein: CAWSNTGSSPLHF

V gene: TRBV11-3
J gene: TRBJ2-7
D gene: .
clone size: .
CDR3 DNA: TGTGCCAGCAGCTTGTCGGAGGGCTACGAGCAGTACTTC
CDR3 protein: CASSLSEGYEQYF

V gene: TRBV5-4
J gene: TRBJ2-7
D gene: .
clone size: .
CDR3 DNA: TGTGCCAGCAGCTCCCAAGGAGGTGTTTCCTACGAGCAGTACTTC
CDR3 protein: CASSSQGGVSYEQYF

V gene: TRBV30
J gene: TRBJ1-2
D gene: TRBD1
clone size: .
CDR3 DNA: TGTGCCTGGAGTCAGTTCGACAGGGGAGGAGGCTACACCTTC
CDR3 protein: CAWSQFDRGGGYTF